This T cell receptor (beta chain) stems from a study of cytomegalovirus exposure and HLA in healthy donors. Vbeta (60) and Jbeta (13) primers were used in the PCR. The data were produced by immunoSEQ multiplex PCR, yet TCRdb's version contains in-frame clones alone and is incomplete. The table lists 200,000 to 250,000 clones, 70% to 85% of them singletons. V shed 5 bases and J shed 2 bases, with 10 bases lying between them. CDR1 is SEHNR and CDR2 is FQNEAQ in the germline V gene (reference sequence). This CDR3 spans 14 amino acids. Material for sequencing was PBMCs. The source is a woman between 40 and 55 years old in good health and CMV-seronegative. The rearrangement links TRBV7-9 to TRBJ1-3; D gene uncertain. The CDR3 coding sequence is TGTGCCAGCAGCCAGGACTTAACTGGAAACACCATATATTTT. It specifies CASSQDLTGNTIYF.